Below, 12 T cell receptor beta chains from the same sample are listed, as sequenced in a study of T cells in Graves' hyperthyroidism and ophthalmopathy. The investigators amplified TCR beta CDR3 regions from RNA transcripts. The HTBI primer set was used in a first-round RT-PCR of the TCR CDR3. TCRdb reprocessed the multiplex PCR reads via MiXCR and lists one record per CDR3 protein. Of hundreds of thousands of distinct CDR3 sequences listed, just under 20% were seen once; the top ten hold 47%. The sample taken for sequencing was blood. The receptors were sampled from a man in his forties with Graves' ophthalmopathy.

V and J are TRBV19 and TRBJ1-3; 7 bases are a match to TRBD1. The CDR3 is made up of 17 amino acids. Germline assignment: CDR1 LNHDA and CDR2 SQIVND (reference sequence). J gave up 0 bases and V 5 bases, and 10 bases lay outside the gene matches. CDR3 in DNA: TGTGCCAGTAGTCCAGCCGGGACAGCGCTCTCTGGAAACACCATATATTTT. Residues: CASSPAGTALSGNTIYF.

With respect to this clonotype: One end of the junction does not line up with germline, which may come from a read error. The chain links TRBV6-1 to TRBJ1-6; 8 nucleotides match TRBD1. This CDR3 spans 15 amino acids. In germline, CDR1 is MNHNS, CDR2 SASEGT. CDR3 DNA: TGTGCCATCAGTGACGGACAGGGTGAGGGTTCACCCCTCCACTTT. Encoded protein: CAISDGQGEGSPLHF.

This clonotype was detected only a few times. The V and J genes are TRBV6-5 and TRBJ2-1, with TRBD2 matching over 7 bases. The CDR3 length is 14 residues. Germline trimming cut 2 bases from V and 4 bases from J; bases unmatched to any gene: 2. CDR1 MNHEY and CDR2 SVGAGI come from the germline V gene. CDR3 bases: TGTGCCAGCAGTTACCCCGGGGGGTACAATGAGCAGTTCTTC. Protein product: CASSYPGGYNEQFF.

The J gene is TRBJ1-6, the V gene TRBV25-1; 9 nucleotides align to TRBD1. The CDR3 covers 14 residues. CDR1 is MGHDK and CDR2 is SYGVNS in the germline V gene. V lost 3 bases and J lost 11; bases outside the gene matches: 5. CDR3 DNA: TGTGCCAGCAGTGATGGGACAGGGCTGGCACCCCTCCACTTT. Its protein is CASSDGTGLAPLHF.

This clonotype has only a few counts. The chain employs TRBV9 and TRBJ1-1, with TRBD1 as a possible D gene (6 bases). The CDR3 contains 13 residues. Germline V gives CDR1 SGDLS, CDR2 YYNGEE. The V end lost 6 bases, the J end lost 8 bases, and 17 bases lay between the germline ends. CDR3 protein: CASTPSRGVEAFF. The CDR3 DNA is TGTGCCAGCACCCCCAGCAGGGGAGTAGAAGCTTTCTTT.

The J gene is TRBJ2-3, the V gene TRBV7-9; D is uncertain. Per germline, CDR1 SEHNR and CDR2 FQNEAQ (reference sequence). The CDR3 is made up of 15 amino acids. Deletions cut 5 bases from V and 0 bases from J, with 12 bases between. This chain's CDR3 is CASSLPDGSTDTQYF. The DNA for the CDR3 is TGTGCCAGCAGCCTACCGGACGGGAGCACAGATACGCAGTATTTT.

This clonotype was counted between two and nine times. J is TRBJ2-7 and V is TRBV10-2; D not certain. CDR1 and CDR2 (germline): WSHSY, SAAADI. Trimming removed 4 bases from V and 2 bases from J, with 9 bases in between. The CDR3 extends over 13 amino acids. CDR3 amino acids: CASSGVGTYEQYF. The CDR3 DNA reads TGCGCCAGCAGTGGGGTAGGGACCTACGAGCAGTACTTC.

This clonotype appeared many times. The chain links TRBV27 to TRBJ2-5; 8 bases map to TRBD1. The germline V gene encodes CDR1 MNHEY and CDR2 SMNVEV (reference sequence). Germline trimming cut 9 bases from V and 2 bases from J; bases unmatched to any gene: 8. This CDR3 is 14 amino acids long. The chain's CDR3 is CASSSRDRQETQYF. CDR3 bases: TGTGCCAGTTCTTCCCGGGACAGGCAAGAGACCCAGTACTTC.

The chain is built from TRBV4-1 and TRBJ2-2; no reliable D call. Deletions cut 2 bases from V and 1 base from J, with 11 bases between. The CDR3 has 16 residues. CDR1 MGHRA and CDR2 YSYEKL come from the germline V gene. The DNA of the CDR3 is TGCGCCAGCAGCCAACCGGTGCCGGGGAACACCGGGGAGCTGTTTTTT. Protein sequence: CASSQPVPGNTGELFF.

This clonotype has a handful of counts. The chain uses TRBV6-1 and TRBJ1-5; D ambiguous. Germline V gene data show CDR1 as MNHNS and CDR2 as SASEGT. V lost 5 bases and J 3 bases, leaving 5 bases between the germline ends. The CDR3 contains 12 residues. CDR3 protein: CASSKNNQPQHF. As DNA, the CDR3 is TGTGCCAGCAGTAAGAACAATCAGCCCCAGCATTTT.

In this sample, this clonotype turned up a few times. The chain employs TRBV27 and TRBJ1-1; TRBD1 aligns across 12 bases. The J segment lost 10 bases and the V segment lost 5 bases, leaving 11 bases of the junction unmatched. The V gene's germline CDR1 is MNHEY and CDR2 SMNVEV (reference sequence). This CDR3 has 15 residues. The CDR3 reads CASSPPGQGAKGAFF. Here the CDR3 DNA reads TGTGCCAGCAGTCCTCCGGGACAGGGGGCCAAGGGAGCTTTCTTT.

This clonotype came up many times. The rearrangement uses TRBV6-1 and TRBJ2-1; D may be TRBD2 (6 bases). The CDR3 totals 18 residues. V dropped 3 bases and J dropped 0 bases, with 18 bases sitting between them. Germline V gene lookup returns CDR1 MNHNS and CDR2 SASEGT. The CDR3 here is CASSEQAGIESSYNEQFF. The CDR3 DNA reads TGTGCCAGCAGTGAGCAGGCGGGGATAGAGAGCTCCTACAATGAGCAGTTCTTC.